A selection of T cell receptor beta chains follows, all from one sample in a study of blood T cell repertoires in COVID-19. Using immunoSEQ multiplex PCR, the repertoire was profiled, and TCRdb retains in-frame clones only, with some absent. This sample has around 100,000 clones, with approximately 80% found just once. The sequenced sample was peripheral blood. These receptors were taken from a man aged 65-85 years with active or convalescent COVID-19. The CDR3 runs from the conserved cysteine through the conserved F or W. The D gene is left open where the match is weak. Part of the rows lack a size; the others show once, few, many or a class for expanded clones.

v_gene	len	j_gene	d_gene	abundance	CDR3aa	CDR3nt
TRBV24-1	18	TRBJ2-2	TRBD2	NA	CATSDPPGTSGRVGELFF	TGTGCCACCAGTGATCCACCCGGGACTAGCGGGAGGGTCGGGGAGCTGTTTTTT
TRBV9	16	TRBJ2-3	TRBD2	NA	CASSVPAGGFTDTQYF	TGTGCCAGCAGCGTGCCAGCGGGGGGGTTCACAGATACGCAGTATTTT
TRBV11-2	16	TRBJ2-2	NA	NA	CASSLVGNRGAGELFF	TGTGCCAGCAGCTTAGTGGGGAACCGGGGAGCCGGGGAGCTGTTTTTT
TRBV18	13	TRBJ1-2	NA	NA	CASSPDRNYGYTF	TGTGCCAGCTCACCCGACAGGAACTATGGCTACACCTTC
TRBV7-3	13	TRBJ1-2	TRBD1	NA	CASSADRGHGYTF	TGTGCCAGCAGCGCAGACAGGGGACACGGCTACACCTTC
TRBV3-1/TRBV3-2	15	TRBJ1-2	TRBD1	NA	CASSPTGPSFYGYTF	TGTGCCAGCAGCCCGACAGGGCCCTCCTTCTATGGCTACACCTTC
TRBV9	15	TRBJ1-4	TRBD1	once	CASSGGDRRSEKLFF	TGTGCCAGCAGCGGAGGGGACAGAAGAAGTGAAAAACTGTTTTTT
TRBV27	13	TRBJ1-1	NA	NA	CASSLYRNTEAFF	TGTGCCAGCAGCCTTTACAGAAACACTGAAGCTTTCTTT
TRBV5-4	14	TRBJ2-7	NA	NA	CASSSGSPLWEQYF	TGTGCCAGCAGCTCCGGGAGTCCCTTGTGGGAGCAGTACTTC
TRBV7-9	12	TRBJ1-5	NA	few	CASSFTNQPQHF	TGTGCCAGCAGCTTTACTAATCAGCCCCAGCATTTT
TRBV10-3	14	TRBJ1-1	NA	NA	CAISERDSSPEAFF	TGTGCCATCAGTGAGAGAGACAGTTCCCCTGAAGCTTTCTTT
TRBV18	15	TRBJ2-3	TRBD2	NA	CASSPSGRRTDTQYF	TGTGCCAGCTCACCTAGCGGGAGGCGCACAGATACGCAGTATTTT
TRBV28	20	TRBJ1-6	NA	NA	CASRGGTDALILPYNSPLHF	TGTGCCAGCAGGGGGGGGACCGACGCACTTATCCTTCCTTATAATTCACCCCTCCACTTT
TRBV30	15	TRBJ2-5	TRBD2	NA	CAWSIKIGGSETQYF	TGTGCCTGGAGTATCAAGATCGGGGGGTCGGAGACCCAGTACTTC
TRBV5-5	14	TRBJ1-2	TRBD1	NA	CASSSGQGNYGYTF	TGTGCCAGCAGCAGCGGACAGGGCAACTATGGCTACACCTTC
TRBV24-1	12	TRBJ2-1	NA	NA	CAPRRGSNEQFF	TGTGCCCCTAGACGGGGGAGCAATGAGCAGTTCTTC
TRBV6-5	16	TRBJ1-3	TRBD1	NA	CASSLGTGGTGNTIYF	TGTGCCAGCAGTTTGGGTACAGGGGGAACTGGAAACACCATATATTTT